This T cell receptor beta chain was captured in a study of T cell repertoires in cytomegalovirus infection. This CDR3 is built from 15 residues. Germline V gives CDR1 LNHNV, CDR2 YYDKDF (reference sequence). V lost 0 bases to trimming and J lost 6 bases; unmatched junction nucleotides: 7. Comments on this clonotype: Its specificity is unknown.

MiXCR was run by TCRdb on the reads, yielding one entry per CDR3 protein. Found here are approximately 1,000,000 distinct CDR3 sequences, approximately 32% of them singletons; the top ten hold 10% to 15%. Broader study findings: Cumulative frequency of public TCR beta families picked out carriers of CMV plus the relevant HLA.

Source: cultured CD8+ T cells from PBMCs, taken from culture after CMV antigen stimulation. This clonotype was sampled from a human donor in good health (CMV status not recorded). Some clones in this sample may be carry-over from other donors' samples. V is TRBV15 and J is TRBJ1-2; 7 positions match TRBD1. The CDR3 is CATSRDAQGRNGYTF. The CDR3 DNA reads as TGTGCCACCAGCAGAGATGCACAGGGGCGGAATGGCTACACCTTC.